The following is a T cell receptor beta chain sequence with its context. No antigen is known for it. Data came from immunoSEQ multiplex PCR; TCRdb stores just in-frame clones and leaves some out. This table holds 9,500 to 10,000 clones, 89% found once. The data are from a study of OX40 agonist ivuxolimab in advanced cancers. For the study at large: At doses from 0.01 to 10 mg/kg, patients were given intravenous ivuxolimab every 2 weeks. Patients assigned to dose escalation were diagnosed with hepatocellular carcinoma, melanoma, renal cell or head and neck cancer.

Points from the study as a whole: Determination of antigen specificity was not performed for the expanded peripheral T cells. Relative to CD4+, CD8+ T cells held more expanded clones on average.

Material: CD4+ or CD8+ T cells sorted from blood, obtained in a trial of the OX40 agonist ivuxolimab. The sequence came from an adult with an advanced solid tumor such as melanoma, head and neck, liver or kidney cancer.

CDR3 nucleotide sequence: TGTGCCAGCAGCGTGAGGAACTATGGCTACACCTTC. Amino acids: CASSVRNYGYTF. The chain couples TRBV9 to TRBJ1-2, with D unclear. Germline V CDR1 and CDR2: SGDLS, YYNGEE. Trimming took off 2 bases at V and 2 bases at J, with 4 bases between the two ends. CDR3 size: 12 residues.